Each of the 22 T cell receptor beta chains below was sequenced from the same sample in a study of CD8+CD57+ T cells in acquired aplastic anemia. Patients picked for sequencing had shown CD8+CD57+ cell expansion detected by flow cytometry. TCR beta VDJ combinations and CDR3 sequences were profiled from genomic DNA. TCRdb reanalysed the reads using MiXCR and keeps one entry per CDR3 protein. The repertoire consists of under 200,000 distinct CDR3 sequences, with around half occurring once and the leading ten covering roughly 29%. The sample comprised sorted CD4+, CD8+, or CD8+CD57+ T cells (not recorded which) from PBMCs. The receptors were sampled from a human donor with aplastic anemia.

This clonotype came up a few times. The rearrangement uses TRBV24-1 and TRBJ1-5; D perhaps matches TRBD1 (6 bases). Between the trimmed V and J ends, which lost 9 bases and 7 bases, there was a span of 15 bases. In germline, CDR1 is KGHDR, CDR2 SFDVKD. The CDR3 is 13 amino acids. The CDR3 sequence is CATSRGGRQPQHF. CDR3 nucleotides: TGTGCCACCTCGAGAGGGGGGAGACAGCCCCAGCATTTT.

This clonotype was picked up a small number of times. This chain uses TRBV6-4 with TRBJ2-3, with a tentative D call TRBD1 (7 bases). The V end lost 0 bases, the J end lost 5 bases, and 15 bases lay between the germline ends. Germline CDR1 MRHNA, CDR2 SNTAGT. The CDR3 covers 16 residues. Here the CDR3 reads CASSDSRGDREDTQYF. DNA of the CDR3: TGTGCCAGCAGTGACTCGAGGGGGGACAGAGAAGATACGCAGTATTTT.

As for this clonotype: This may stem from a read error, because a much larger clone lies one nucleotide away. The chain couples TRBV7-9 to TRBJ1-1; maybe TRBD1 (5 bases). CDR3 length: 15 amino acids. V lost 7 bases and J 3 bases, leaving 18 bases between the germline ends. Germline values: CDR1 SEHNR, CDR2 FQNEAQ (reference sequence). In DNA, the CDR3 is TGTGCCAGCAAATTCCAGGGAGTCATGGACACTGAAGCTTTCTTT. It yields the protein CASKFQGVMDTEAFF.

This clonotype was detected a few times. CDR3 amino acids: CAISVNSEQTQYF. The DNA of the CDR3 is TGTGCCATCAGTGTAAATAGCGAGCAGACCCAGTACTTC. The chain combines TRBV10-3 with TRBJ2-5, with D possibly matching TRBD2 (5 bases). V was clipped by 4 bases and J by 6 bases, with 12 bases between them. The CDR3 length is 13 residues. Germline CDR1 and CDR2: ENHRY and SYGVKD.

The J gene is TRBJ2-3, the V gene TRBV6-2 or TRBV6-3, with 13 bases lining up with TRBD2. Germline CDR1 MNHEY, CDR2 SVGEGT. The CDR3 is made up of 20 amino acids. Unmatched junction bases numbered 15, after V lost 4 bases and J lost 2 bases. The CDR3 bases are TGTGCCAGCAGTTTCCCCGTTAGAGGGACTAGCGGGACGCACACAGATACGCAGTATTTT. Translated, it gives CASSFPVRGTSGTHTDTQYF.

This clonotype was observed at least ten times. The rearrangement links TRBV29-1 to TRBJ2-5, with TRBD1 identical over 8 bases. CDR3 length: 11 residues. V shed 7 bases and J 5 bases; nucleotides not matched to a gene: 3. Germline V gene lookup returns CDR1 SQVTM and CDR2 ANQGSEA. CDR3 sequence reads: CSADRDETQYF. The CDR3 bases are TGCAGCGCGGACAGGGATGAGACCCAGTACTTC.

CDR3: CASSDIQPQHF. The CDR3 region has the DNA TGTGCCAGCAGTGATATTCAGCCCCAGCATTTT. The V and J genes are TRBV2 and TRBJ1-5; D remains ambiguous. V dropped 3 bases and J dropped 6 bases, with 3 bases sitting between them. CDR1 and CDR2 from the germline V gene are SNHLY and FYNNEI. The CDR3 length is 11 residues. Variable domain in full (rest from reference TRBV2 and TRBJ1-5): EPEVTQTPSHQVTQMGQEVILRCVPISNHLYFYWYRQILGQKVEFLVSFYNNEISEKSEIFDDQFSVERPDGSNFTLKIRSTKLEDSAMYFCASSDIQPQHFGDGTRLSIL.

The chain uses TRBV12-3 or TRBV12-4 and TRBJ2-3; TRBD1 aligns across 7 bases. After removal of 5 bases from V and 7 bases from J, the junction contained 9 bases not matched to a gene. This CDR3 has 14 residues. The CDR3 DNA reads as TGTGCCAGCAGTCAAACCGGGACAGACAATACGCAGTATTTT. This sequence encodes CASSQTGTDNTQYF.

The rearrangement joins TRBV19 to TRBJ2-2; maybe TRBD1 (5 bases). The CDR3 is 13 amino acids. Germline V CDR1 and CDR2: LNHDA, SQIVND (reference sequence). Trimming removed 8 bases at V and 3 bases at J, with 10 bases between. Here the CDR3 reads CASAGSHTGELFF. The CDR3 nucleotides read TGTGCCAGTGCAGGGTCTCACACCGGGGAGCTGTTTTTT. Full variable domain (outside the CDR3, taken from reference TRBV19 and TRBJ2-2): DGGITQSPKYLFRKEGQNVTLSCEQNLNHDAMYWYRQDPGQGLRLIYYSQIVNDFQKGDIAEGYSVSREKKESFPLTVTSAQKNPTAFYLCASAGSHTGELFFGEGSRLTVL.

This clonotype was observed many times. This chain joins TRBV7-9 and TRBJ2-1, with D perhaps given as TRBD1 or TRBD2 (7 bases each). V lost 4 bases to trimming and J lost 4 bases, with 17 bases between them. Germline V gene sequence: CDR1 SEHNR, CDR2 FQNEAQ (reference sequence). The CDR3 is 16 amino acids. This CDR3 reads CASSSKRDSIYNEQFF. The CDR3 bases are TGTGCCAGCAGCTCAAAGCGGGACAGCATATACAATGAGCAGTTCTTC.

The gene calls are TRBV19 and TRBJ1-2, with 7 bases matching TRBD1. CDR3 length: 14 amino acids. Germline V gene data show CDR1 as LNHDA and CDR2 as SQIVND (reference sequence). Trimming cost V 6 bases and J 7 bases; bases outside gene matches: 11. The CDR3 here is CASRKGGEVGGYTF. The CDR3 nucleotides read TGTGCCAGTAGAAAAGGGGGCGAGGTCGGTGGCTACACCTTC.

The rearrangement joins TRBV20-1 to TRBJ1-1; unclear D gene. CDR1 DFQATT and CDR2 SNEGSKA come from the germline V gene (reference sequence). V lost 3 bases to trimming and J lost 2 bases, with 10 bases between them. The CDR3 has 13 residues. Here the CDR3 reads CSASLIVNTEAFF. The CDR3 DNA follows: TGCAGTGCTAGTTTGATAGTAAACACTGAAGCTTTCTTT.

The chain joins TRBV15 to TRBJ2-3; 8 bases line up with TRBD2. The V segment lost 0 bases and the J segment 0 bases; nucleotides outside the gene matches: 11. Per the germline V gene, CDR1 is LNHNV and CDR2 is YYDKDF (reference sequence). There are 19 residues in the CDR3. This CDR3 reads CATSRDGLGREDSTDTQYF. The CDR3 DNA reads as TGTGCCACCAGCAGAGATGGTCTGGGGCGGGAGGATAGCACAGATACGCAGTATTTT.

The chain couples TRBV24-1 to TRBJ2-3; D may be TRBD2 (5 bases). The CDR3 loop spans 15 amino acids. CDR1 is KGHDR, CDR2 SFDVKD, per germline. V lost 1 base and J lost 6, with 13 bases in between. CDR3 loop: CATSDFRSLADTQYF. CDR3 nucleotides: TGTGCCACCAGTGATTTTCGTTCCTTAGCGGATACGCAGTATTTT.

The chain uses TRBV15 and TRBJ1-4; 10 bases align to TRBD1. The ends lost 9 bases at V and 5 bases at J; junction bases unmatched: 3. Germline V gene sequence: CDR1 LNHNV, CDR2 YYDKDF (reference sequence). The CDR3 has 13 residues. The CDR3 reads CATRDRGNEKLFF. CDR3 nucleotide sequence: TGTGCCACTCGGGACAGGGGAAATGAAAAACTGTTTTTT.

This sequence joins TRBV19 and TRBJ1-6, with D perhaps TRBD1 (5 bases). V was shortened by 2 bases and J by 9 bases, with 11 bases between the two germline ends. The CDR3 loop spans 14 amino acids. Per germline, CDR1 LNHDA and CDR2 SQIVND (reference sequence). Written as DNA, the CDR3 is TGTGCCAGTAGTATACGGGGGTCTCTTTCACCCCTCCACTTT. It codes for CASSIRGSLSPLHF.

As for this clonotype: This clone may be a read error of a much larger clone one base away. The chain carries TRBV5-6 and TRBJ1-1; D is uncertain. In germline, CDR1 is SGHDT, CDR2 YYEEEE. The CDR3 covers 12 residues. Deletions cut 0 bases from V and 8 bases from J, with 8 bases between. The CDR3 region is CASSLDPREAFF. CDR3 DNA: TGTGCCAGCAGCTTGGATCCCCGGGAAGCTTTCTTT. Filled out from reference TRBV5-6 and TRBJ1-1, the complete variable domain reads DAGVTQSPTHLIKTRGQQVTLRCSPKSGHDTVSWYQQALGQGPQFIFQYYEEEERQRGNFPDRFSGHQFPNYSSELNVNALLLGDSALYLCASSLDPREAFFGQGTRLTVV.

The V call is TRBV6-4, the J call TRBJ2-1, with TRBD2 identical over 10 bases. Germline assignment: CDR1 MRHNA and CDR2 SNTAGT. Unmatched junction bases numbered 10, after V lost 2 bases and J lost 9 bases. This CDR3 is 16 amino acids long. The CDR3 DNA sequence: TGTGCCAGCAGTGACCGGCGAGCGGGAGGGCCGGGTGAGCAGTTCTTC. Translated, it gives CASSDRRAGGPGEQFF.

As for this clonotype: Given the absence of the conserved phenylalanine or tryptophan at the CDR3 end, a read error is likely. The chain links TRBV15 to TRBJ1-2; no clear D gene. The length of the CDR3 is 12 residues. Trimming stripped 5 bases from V and 1 base from J, with 5 bases between. Looked up from germline, CDR1 is LNHNV and CDR2 is YYDKDF (reference sequence). Here the CDR3 reads CATSDLNYGYTL. Written as DNA, the CDR3 is TGTGCCACCAGCGATCTTAACTATGGCTACACCCTC.

This clonotype was seen repeatedly, ten times or more. The V gene is TRBV4-2, the J gene TRBJ1-1, with D perhaps TRBD1 (6 bases). CDR3 length: 16 residues. The ends were cut back, 3 bases at V and 0 bases at J, with 14 bases in the middle. CDR1 and CDR2 from the germline V gene are LGHNA and YNFKEQ. The CDR3 loop is CASSHSGETMNTEAFF. DNA for the CDR3: TGTGCCAGCAGCCACTCAGGGGAGACAATGAACACTGAAGCTTTCTTT.

The V and J genes are TRBV10-3 and TRBJ1-5; 7 nucleotides line up with TRBD1. The V gene's germline CDR1 is ENHRY and CDR2 SYGVKD. Losses at the gene ends were 6 bases for V and 2 bases for J; bases not matched to a gene: 4. The CDR3 consists of 14 residues. In DNA form, the CDR3 reads TGTGCCATCAGCCTCCAGGGGGGCAATCAGCCCCAGCATTTT. This translates into CAISLQGGNQPQHF.

With regard to this clonotype: A much larger clonotype is one base distant, so this may be a read error. The CDR3 carries no conserved terminal phenylalanine or tryptophan, so it likely arises from a read error. CDR3 sequence (DNA): TGCGCCAGCAGCCAAGAGTCCCCCTCCCCTTTCTACGAGCAGTACCTC. Protein: CASSQESPSPFYEQYL. The V gene is TRBV4-3, the J gene TRBJ2-7, with D hard to call. CDR1 is LGHNA and CDR2 is YSLEER in the germline V gene. V dropped 0 bases and J dropped 3 bases, with 15 bases sitting between them. The CDR3 spans 16 residues.